These 7 T cell receptor beta chains were all obtained from the same sample, sequenced in a study of post-analysis software for immune sequencing data (dated by TCRdb to 2015 to 2017). Library prep was done by PCR. The run used an Illumina HiSeq 2500. Unique molecular identifiers were incorporated into TCR beta cDNA libraries to reduce PCR and sequencing biases. TCRdb trimmed the raw reads at Q25, called clones with MiXCR and kept productive beta chains. Entries are consolidated by CDR3 protein sequence, retaining the most common genes and DNA. Across this sample there are hundreds of thousands of distinct CDR3 sequences, with roughly 29% seen only once. The biggest ten clones account for approximately 0.6% of the sample. Their antigen targets remain unknown. What the study reported, not specific to this receptor: Patients showed significantly higher frequencies than controls for a handful of TRBV segments, among them TRBV5-6, TRBV5-1 and TRBV20-1.

The sample was blood. These receptors all stem from a girl aged 10-17 years with multiple sclerosis.

This clonotype has only a few counts. The chain employs TRBV2 and TRBJ1-2, with 12 bases fitting TRBD1. J was trimmed by 4 bases and V by 5 bases; bases with no gene match: 11. The CDR3 length is 17 residues. Germline CDR1 and CDR2: SNHLY and FYNNEI. In DNA, the CDR3 is TGTGCCAGCAGTCTTCTTTTCGGGACAGGGGGCGGCTATGGCTACACCTTC. This translates into CASSLLFGTGGGYGYTF.

This clonotype was found many times. J is TRBJ2-3 and V is TRBV10-3; D tentatively fits TRBD1 or TRBD2 (5 bases each). Trimming pared 7 bases from V and 2 bases from J, leaving 10 bases between. Germline-derived CDR1 and CDR2 are ENHRY and SYGVKD. The CDR3 has 13 amino acids. In DNA, the CDR3 is TGTGCCATCACGACGGGGACCACAGATACGCAGTATTTT. Amino acids: CAITTGTTDTQYF.

The V and J genes are TRBV29-1 and TRBJ2-3, with 10 bases matching TRBD1. V lost 8 bases, J lost 3 bases, and 11 bases stayed unmatched. The CDR3 is made up of 15 amino acids. CDR1 SQVTM and CDR2 ANQGSEA come from the germline V gene. The CDR3 sequence: CSSGTGDGYTDTQYF. The CDR3 DNA reads TGCAGCTCCGGGACAGGGGATGGGTATACAGATACGCAGTATTTT.

A word on this clonotype: A much larger clone differs by one base, so this may be a read error. V gene TRBV29-1 combines with J gene TRBJ2-6, with a weak D call TRBD1 (7 bases). Germline CDR1 is SQVTM and CDR2 is ANQGSEA. This CDR3 spans 15 amino acids. The CDR3 spells CSAQGGSSGANVRTF. The CDR3 coding sequence is TGCAGCGCCCAGGGGGGCAGCTCTGGGGCCAACGTCCGGACTTTC.

As DNA, the CDR3 is TGTGCCAGCAGCAAAGCCCTTTCCCGGGACAGCTATGGCTACACCTTC. The encoded protein is CASSKALSRDSYGYTF. This sequence joins TRBV6-1 and TRBJ1-2; 7 bases align to TRBD1. CDR3 size: 16 residues. V trimming: 6 bases; J trimming: 4 bases; junction bases outside the gene matches: 14. Germline V gene data show CDR1 as MNHNS and CDR2 as SASEGT.

The chain combines TRBV12-3 or TRBV12-4 with TRBJ2-7; TRBD2 is a possible D gene (6 bases). Trimming left V 3 bases short and J 2 bases short, with 11 bases between. CDR3 length: 14 residues. The CDR3 sequence is CASSFAGSTYEQYF. In DNA, the CDR3 is TGTGCCAGCAGTTTTGCGGGGTCGACCTACGAGCAGTACTTC.

V usage is TRBV4-3 and J usage is TRBJ2-7, with D tentatively TRBD2 (5 bases). Per the germline V gene, CDR1 is LGHNA and CDR2 is YSLEER. This CDR3 spans 17 amino acids. Trimming took 0 bases from V and 0 from J, leaving 15 bases between them. The CDR3 nucleotides read TGCGCCAGCAGCCAAGATTTGGGCGGACTCCCCTCCTACGAGCAGTACTTC. This gives the protein CASSQDLGGLPSYEQYF.